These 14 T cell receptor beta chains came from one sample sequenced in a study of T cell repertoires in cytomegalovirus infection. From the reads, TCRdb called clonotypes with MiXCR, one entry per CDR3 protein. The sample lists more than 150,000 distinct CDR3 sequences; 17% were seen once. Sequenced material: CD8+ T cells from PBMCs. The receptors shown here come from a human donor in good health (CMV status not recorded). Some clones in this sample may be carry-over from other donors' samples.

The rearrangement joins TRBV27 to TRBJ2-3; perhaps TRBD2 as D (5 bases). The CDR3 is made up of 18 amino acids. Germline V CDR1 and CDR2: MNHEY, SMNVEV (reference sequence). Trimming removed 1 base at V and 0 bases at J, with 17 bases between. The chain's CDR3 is CASSLFARAVASTDTQYF. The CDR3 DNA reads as TGTGCCAGCAGTTTATTTGCCCGAGCGGTCGCTAGCACAGATACGCAGTATTTT.

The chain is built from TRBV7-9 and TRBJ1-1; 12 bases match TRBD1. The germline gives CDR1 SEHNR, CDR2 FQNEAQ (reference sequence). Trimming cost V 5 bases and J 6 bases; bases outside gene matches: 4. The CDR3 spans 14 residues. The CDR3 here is CASSPGQGASEAFF. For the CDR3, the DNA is TGTGCCAGCAGCCCGGGACAGGGGGCCTCTGAAGCTTTCTTT.

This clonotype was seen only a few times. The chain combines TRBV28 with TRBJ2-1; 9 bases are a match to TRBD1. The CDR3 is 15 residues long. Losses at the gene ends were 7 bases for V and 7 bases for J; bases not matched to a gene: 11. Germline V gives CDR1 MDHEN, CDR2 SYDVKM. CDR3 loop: CASTDRGGTGNEQFF. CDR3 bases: TGTGCCAGCACCGACAGGGGGGGTACGGGGAATGAGCAGTTCTTC.

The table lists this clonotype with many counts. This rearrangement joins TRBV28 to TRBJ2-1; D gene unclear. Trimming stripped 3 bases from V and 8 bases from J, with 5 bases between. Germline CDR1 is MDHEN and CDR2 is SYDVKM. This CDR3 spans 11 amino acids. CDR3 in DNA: TGTGCCAGCAGTTTGGTTGATGAGCAGTTCTTC. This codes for CASSLVDEQFF.

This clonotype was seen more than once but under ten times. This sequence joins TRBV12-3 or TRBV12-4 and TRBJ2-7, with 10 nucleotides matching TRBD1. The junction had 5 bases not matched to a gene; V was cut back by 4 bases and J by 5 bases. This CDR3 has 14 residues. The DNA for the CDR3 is TGTGCCAGCAGTTCTCAGGGGACAGGGGACGAGCAGTACTTC. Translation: CASSSQGTGDEQYF.

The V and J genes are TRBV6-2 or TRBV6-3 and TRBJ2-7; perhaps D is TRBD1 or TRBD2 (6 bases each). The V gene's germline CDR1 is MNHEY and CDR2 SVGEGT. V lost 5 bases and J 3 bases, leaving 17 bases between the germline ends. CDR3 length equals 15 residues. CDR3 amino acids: CASSLRGDSSYEQYF. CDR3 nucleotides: TGTGCCAGCAGTCTGAGGGGGGATAGCAGCTACGAGCAGTACTTC.

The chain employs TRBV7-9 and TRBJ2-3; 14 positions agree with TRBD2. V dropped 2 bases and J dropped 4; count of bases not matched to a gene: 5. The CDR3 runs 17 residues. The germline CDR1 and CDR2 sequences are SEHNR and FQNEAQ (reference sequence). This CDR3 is CASSLFSTSGRADTQYF. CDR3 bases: TGTGCCAGCAGCTTATTTTCGACTAGCGGGAGGGCAGATACGCAGTATTTT.

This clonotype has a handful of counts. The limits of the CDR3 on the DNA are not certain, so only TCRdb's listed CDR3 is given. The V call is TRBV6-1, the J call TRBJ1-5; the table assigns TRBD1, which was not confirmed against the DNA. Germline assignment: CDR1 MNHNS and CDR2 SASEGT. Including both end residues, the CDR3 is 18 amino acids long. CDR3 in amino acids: CASSNEDRDFRGNQPQHF.

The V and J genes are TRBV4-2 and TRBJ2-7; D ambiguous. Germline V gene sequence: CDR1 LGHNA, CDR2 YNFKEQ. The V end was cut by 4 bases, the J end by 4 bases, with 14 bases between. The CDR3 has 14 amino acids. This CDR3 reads CASSPSLGEYEQYF. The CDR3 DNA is TGTGCCAGCAGCCCCTCTCTTGGGGAATACGAGCAGTACTTC.

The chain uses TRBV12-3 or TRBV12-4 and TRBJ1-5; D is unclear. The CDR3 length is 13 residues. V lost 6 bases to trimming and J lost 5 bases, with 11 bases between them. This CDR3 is CASSSTRDQPQHF. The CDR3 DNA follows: TGTGCCAGCAGCTCCACACGAGATCAGCCCCAGCATTTT.

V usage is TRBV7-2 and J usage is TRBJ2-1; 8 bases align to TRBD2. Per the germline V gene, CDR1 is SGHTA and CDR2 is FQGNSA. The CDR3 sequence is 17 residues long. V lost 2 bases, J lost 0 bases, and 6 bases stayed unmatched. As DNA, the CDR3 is TGTGCCAGCAGCTTAAACGGGGGGGCCCGCTCCTACAATGAGCAGTTCTTC. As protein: CASSLNGGARSYNEQFF.

CDR3 sequence reads: CSAPDRVSKLFF. For the CDR3, the DNA is TGCAGTGCTCCAGACAGGGTTTCGAAACTGTTTTTT. The chain employs TRBV20-1 and TRBJ1-4; 7 bases agree with TRBD1. Trimming cost V 5 bases and J 11 bases; bases outside gene matches: 8. Germline V gene data show CDR1 as DFQATT and CDR2 as SNEGSKA (reference sequence). The CDR3 contains 12 residues.

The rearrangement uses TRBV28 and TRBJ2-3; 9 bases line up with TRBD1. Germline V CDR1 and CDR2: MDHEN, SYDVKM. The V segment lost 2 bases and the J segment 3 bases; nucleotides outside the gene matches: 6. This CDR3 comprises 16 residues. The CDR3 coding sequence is TGTGCCAGCAGTTTAGGGGACAGGGTAGCTACAGATACGCAGTATTTT. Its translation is CASSLGDRVATDTQYF.

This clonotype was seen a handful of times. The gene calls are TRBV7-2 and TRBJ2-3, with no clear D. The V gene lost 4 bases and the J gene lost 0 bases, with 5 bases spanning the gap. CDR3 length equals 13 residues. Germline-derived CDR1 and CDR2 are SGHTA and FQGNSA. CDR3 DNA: TGTGCCAGCAGCTCAATGAGCACAGATACGCAGTATTTT. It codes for CASSSMSTDTQYF.